This T cell receptor (beta chain) was found in a study of cytotoxic CD8 clonotypes in ibrutinib-treated CLL. Across the whole study: The cohort had about a dozen relapsed/refractory and over 14 treatment-naive patients, about 18 IGHV unmutated.

Clones were sequenced by immunoSEQ multiplex PCR, and TCRdb holds only the in-frame ones, with some missing. The sample records some 25,000 clones, about 78% being singletons. From cryopreserved PBMCs came 1.5 to 2.5 micrograms of genomic DNA used for TCR beta libraries. CDR1 SGHVS and CDR2 FQNEAQ come from the germline V gene. Deletions cut 5 bases from V and 6 bases from J, with 8 bases between. CDR3 length: 11 residues. Whole-study results and caveats: Contraction or stability on treatment was seen for public clonotypes, which were uncommon.

As concerns this clone: As yet, its antigen is unknown.

This receptor was identified in a human donor with chronic lymphocytic leukemia. The chain is built from TRBV7-8 and TRBJ2-7; D ambiguous. The sequencing here drew on PBMCs, taken before ibrutinib treatment. DNA of the CDR3: TGTGCCAGCAGCCAAGATAGCGAGCAGTACTTC. Translating it yields CASSQDSEQYF. Variable domain in full (rest from reference TRBV7-8 and TRBJ2-7): GAGVSQSPRYKVAKRGQDVALRCDPISGHVSLFWYQQALGQGPEFLTYFQNEAQLDKSGLPSDRFFAERPEGSVSTLKIQRTQQEDSAVYLCASSQDSEQYFGPGTRLTVT.